This TCR beta chain was recovered during a study of cytomegalovirus exposure and HLA in healthy donors. The PCR was carried out with 60 Vbeta primers and 13 Jbeta primers. The assay was immunoSEQ multiplex PCR, and TCRdb's table has in-frame clones only and misses some. Among about 100,000 clones, roughly 78% were seen once, and the ten largest hold about 0.79%. Germline CDR1 reads SEHNR; CDR2 reads FQNEAQ (reference sequence). Unmatched junction bases numbered 9, after V lost 5 bases and J lost 4 bases. The CDR3 loop spans 15 amino acids. The rearrangement uses TRBV7-9 and TRBJ2-5, with 8 bases fitting TRBD1. The receptor was isolated from a woman in her fifties or sixties in good health and CMV-seronegative. The sample comprised PBMCs. The CDR3 spells CASSRAGRGRETQYF. In nucleotides, the CDR3 is TGTGCCAGCAGCCGAGCGGGCAGGGGGCGAGAGACCCAGTACTTC. Looking up the rest from reference TRBV7-9 and TRBJ2-5 gives the full variable domain: DTGVSQNPRHKITKRGQNVTFRCDPISEHNRLYWYRQTLGQGPEFLTYFQNEAQLEKSRLLSDRFSAERPKGSFSTLEIQRTEQGDSAMYLCASSRAGRGRETQYFGPGTRLLVL.